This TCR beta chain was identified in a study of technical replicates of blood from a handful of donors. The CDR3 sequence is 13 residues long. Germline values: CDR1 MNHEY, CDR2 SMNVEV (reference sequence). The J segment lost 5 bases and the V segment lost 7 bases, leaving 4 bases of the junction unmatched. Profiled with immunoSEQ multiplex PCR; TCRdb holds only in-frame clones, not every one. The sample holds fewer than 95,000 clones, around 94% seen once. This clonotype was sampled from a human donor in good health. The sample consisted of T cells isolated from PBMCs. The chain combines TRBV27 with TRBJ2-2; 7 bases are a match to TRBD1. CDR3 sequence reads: CASKGAGTGELFF. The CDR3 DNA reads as TGTGCCAGCAAGGGGGCAGGTACCGGGGAGCTGTTTTTT.